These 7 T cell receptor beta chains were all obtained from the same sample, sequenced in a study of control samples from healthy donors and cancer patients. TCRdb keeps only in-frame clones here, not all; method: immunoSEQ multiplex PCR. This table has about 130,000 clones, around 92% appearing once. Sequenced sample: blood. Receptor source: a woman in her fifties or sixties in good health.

Here the CDR3 DNA reads TGTGCCAGCAGTGACAAGCGCGCTAATGAAAAACTGTTTTTT. Protein: CASSDKRANEKLFF. The gene calls are TRBV2 and TRBJ1-4, with unresolved D. V gave up 3 bases and J gave up 3 bases, with 8 bases separating them. The germline gives CDR1 SNHLY, CDR2 FYNNEI. The CDR3 has 14 amino acids. The full variable domain, in which reference TRBV2 and TRBJ1-4 provide the parts outside the CDR3, is EPEVTQTPSHQVTQMGQEVILRCVPISNHLYFYWYRQILGQKVEFLVSFYNNEISEKSEIFDDQFSVERPDGSNFTLKIRSTKLEDSAMYFCASSDKRANEKLFFGSGTQLSVL.

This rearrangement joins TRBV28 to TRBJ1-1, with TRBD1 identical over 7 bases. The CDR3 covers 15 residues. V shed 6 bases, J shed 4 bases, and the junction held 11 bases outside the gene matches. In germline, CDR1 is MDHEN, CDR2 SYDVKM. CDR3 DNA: TGTGCCAGCAGCCCCGGCGGCAGGGGGGTCACTGAAGCTTTCTTT. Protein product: CASSPGGRGVTEAFF.

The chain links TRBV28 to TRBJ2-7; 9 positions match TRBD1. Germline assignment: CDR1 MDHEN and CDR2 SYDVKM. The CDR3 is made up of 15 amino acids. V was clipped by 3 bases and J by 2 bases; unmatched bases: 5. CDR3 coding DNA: TGTGCCAGCAGTTTGGGACAGGGATACCCCTACGAGCAGTACTTC. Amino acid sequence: CASSLGQGYPYEQYF.

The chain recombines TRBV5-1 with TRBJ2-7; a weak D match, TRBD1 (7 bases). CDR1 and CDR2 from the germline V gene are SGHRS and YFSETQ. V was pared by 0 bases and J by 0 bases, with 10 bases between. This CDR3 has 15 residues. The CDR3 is CASSLAGGGSYEQYF. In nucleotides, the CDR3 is TGCGCCAGCAGCTTGGCAGGGGGAGGCTCCTACGAGCAGTACTTC.

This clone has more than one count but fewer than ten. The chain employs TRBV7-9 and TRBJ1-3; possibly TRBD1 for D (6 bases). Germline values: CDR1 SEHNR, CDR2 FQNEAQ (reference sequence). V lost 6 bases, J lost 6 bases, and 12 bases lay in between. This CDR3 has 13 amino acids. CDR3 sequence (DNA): TGTGCCAGCAGTTCAGGGGTTGAAAACACCATATATTTT. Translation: CASSSGVENTIYF.

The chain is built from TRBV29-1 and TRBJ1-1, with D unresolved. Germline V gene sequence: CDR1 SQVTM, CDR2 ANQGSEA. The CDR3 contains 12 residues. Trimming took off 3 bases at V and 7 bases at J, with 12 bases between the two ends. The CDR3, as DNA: TGCAGCGTTGACAGGTTAACACTTGAAGCTTTCTTT. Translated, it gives CSVDRLTLEAFF.

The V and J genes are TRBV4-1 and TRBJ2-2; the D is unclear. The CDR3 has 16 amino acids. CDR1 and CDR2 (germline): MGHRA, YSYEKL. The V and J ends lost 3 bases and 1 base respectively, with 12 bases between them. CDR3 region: CASSHRASVNTGELFF. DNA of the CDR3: TGCGCCAGCAGCCACCGGGCCTCGGTGAACACCGGGGAGCTGTTTTTT.